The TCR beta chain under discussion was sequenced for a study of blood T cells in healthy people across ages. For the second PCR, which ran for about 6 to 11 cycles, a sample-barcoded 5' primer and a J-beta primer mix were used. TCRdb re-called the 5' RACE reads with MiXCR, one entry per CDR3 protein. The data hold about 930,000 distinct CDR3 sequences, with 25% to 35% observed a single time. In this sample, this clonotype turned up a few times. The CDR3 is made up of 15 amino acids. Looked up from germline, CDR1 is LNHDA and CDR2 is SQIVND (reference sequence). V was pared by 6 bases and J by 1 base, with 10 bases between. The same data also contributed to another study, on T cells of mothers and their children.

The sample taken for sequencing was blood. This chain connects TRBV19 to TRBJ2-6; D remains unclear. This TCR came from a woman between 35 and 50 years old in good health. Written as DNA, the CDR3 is TGTGCCAGTAGACCGCTCGGGTCTGGGGCCAACGTCCTGACTTTC. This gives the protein CASRPLGSGANVLTF.